This T cell receptor (beta chain) was recovered during a study of cytomegalovirus exposure and HLA in healthy donors. On the study more broadly: Early release data held roughly 90 million unique TCRs from HLA-typed donors. General study points: In a later analysis, the majority of CMV-associated beta chains seemingly showed HLA restriction. Segments of the TCR beta V type were, in most cases, productive about 90% or about 30% of the time in an earlier analysis. Among donors in an Asian-associated ancestry cluster, a later analysis reportedly found fewer N-insertions than the roughly 610-donor mean.

Primers for the PCR totalled 60 Vbeta and 13 Jbeta. This table comes from immunoSEQ multiplex PCR, and its TCRdb copy is limited to in-frame clones, with some not included. The sample consists of around 70,000 clones, around 76% of them appearing once. The CDR3 runs to 16 residues. Germline V lookup: CDR1 LNHDA, CDR2 SQIVND (reference sequence). V shed 5 bases, J shed 0 bases, and the junction held 9 bases outside the gene matches. This clone was recorded a few times. Its antigen is unidentified. This chain uses TRBV19 with TRBJ1-1; the match to TRBD1 covers 7 bases. The TCR originated in a male donor in good health and CMV-seropositive. Sequenced: PBMCs. Here the CDR3 reads CASSVTGTQMNTEAFF. CDR3 DNA: TGTGCCAGTAGTGTGACAGGGACCCAAATGAACACTGAAGCTTTCTTT.